This entry lists 2 T cell receptor beta chains sequenced from one sample in a study of blood T cell repertoires in COVID-19. Assay: immunoSEQ multiplex PCR; the TCRdb copy retains only in-frame clones and omits some. The sample lists under 80,000 clones; roughly 80% were seen once. The material sequenced was peripheral blood. All receptors come from a man in his 70s with acute or convalescent COVID-19.

The chain joins TRBV3-1 (or the pseudogene TRBV3-2) to TRBJ1-4; D remains ambiguous. Germline V gene lookup returns CDR1 LGHDT and CDR2 YNNKEL (reference sequence). The CDR3 sequence is 11 residues long. Trimming shortened V by 2 bases and J by 11 bases, and 6 bases separated the two germline ends. This CDR3 is CASSQLEKLFF. In DNA form, the CDR3 reads TGTGCCAGCAGCCAACTGGAGAAACTGTTTTTT.

This chain connects TRBV2 to TRBJ1-2; unclear D gene. This CDR3 has 15 amino acids. Germline V gives CDR1 SNHLY, CDR2 FYNNEI. The V gene lost 6 bases and the J gene lost 5 bases, with 19 bases spanning the gap. CDR3 region: CASSYEGRSPYGYTF. CDR3 nucleotide sequence: TGTGCCAGCAGCTACGAGGGCCGCAGCCCATATGGCTACACCTTC.